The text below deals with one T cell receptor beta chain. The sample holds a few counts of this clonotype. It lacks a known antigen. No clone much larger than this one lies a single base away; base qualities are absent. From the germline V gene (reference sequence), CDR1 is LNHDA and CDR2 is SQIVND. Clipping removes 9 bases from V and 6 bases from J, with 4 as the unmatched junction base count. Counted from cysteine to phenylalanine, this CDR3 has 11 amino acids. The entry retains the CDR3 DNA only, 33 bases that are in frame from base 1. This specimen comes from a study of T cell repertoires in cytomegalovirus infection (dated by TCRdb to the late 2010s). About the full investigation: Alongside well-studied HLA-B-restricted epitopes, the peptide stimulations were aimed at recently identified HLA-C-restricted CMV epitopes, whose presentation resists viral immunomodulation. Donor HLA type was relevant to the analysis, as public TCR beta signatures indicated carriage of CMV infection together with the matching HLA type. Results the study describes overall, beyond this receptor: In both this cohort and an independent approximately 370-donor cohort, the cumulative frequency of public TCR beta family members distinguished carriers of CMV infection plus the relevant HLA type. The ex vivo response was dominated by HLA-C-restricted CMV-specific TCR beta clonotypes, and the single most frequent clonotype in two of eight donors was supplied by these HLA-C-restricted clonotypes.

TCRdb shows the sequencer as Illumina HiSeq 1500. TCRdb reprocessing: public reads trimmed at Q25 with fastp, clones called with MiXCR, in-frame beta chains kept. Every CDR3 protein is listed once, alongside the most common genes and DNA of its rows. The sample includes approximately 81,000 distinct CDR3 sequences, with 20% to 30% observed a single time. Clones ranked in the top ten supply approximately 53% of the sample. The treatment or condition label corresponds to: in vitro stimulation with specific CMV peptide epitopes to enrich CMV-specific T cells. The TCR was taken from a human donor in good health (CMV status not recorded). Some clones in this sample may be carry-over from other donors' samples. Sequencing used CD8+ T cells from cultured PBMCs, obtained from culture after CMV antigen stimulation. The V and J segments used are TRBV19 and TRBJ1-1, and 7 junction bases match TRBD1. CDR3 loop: CASRTGPEAFF. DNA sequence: TGTGCCAGCCGGACAGGTCCTGAAGCTTTCTTT.